The rows below give T cell receptor beta chains drawn from one sample of a study of blood T cell repertoires in COVID-19. Data came from immunoSEQ multiplex PCR; TCRdb stores just in-frame clones and leaves some out. The repertoire consists of about 170,000 clones, with around 83% occurring once and the leading ten covering roughly 19%. Sequenced material: peripheral blood. Receptors originate from a woman in her 70s who had recovered from COVID-19. CDR3s leave out the opening cysteine and the closing phenylalanine or tryptophan. Clone size, where shown, is once, few, many, or a class for clones that have expanded.

j_gene: TRBJ2-3; abundance: NA; v_gene: TRBV18; CDR3aa: ATTQKNRADTQY
j_gene: TRBJ2-3; abundance: NA; v_gene: TRBV7-9; CDR3aa: ASSARQGSDTQY
j_gene: TRBJ1-2; abundance: once; v_gene: TRBV5-6; CDR3aa: ASSPRILMDNYGYT
j_gene: TRBJ1-3; abundance: NA; v_gene: TRBV7-2; CDR3aa: ASSPDVGRNTIY
j_gene: TRBJ1-1; abundance: NA; v_gene: TRBV7-3; CDR3aa: ASSPQSGHTEAF
j_gene: TRBJ2-5; abundance: NA; v_gene: TRBV15; CDR3aa: ATSGLWGGQY
j_gene: TRBJ2-2; abundance: NA; v_gene: TRBV7-3; CDR3aa: ASSLTWGAGELF
j_gene: TRBJ1-1; abundance: NA; v_gene: TRBV7-9; CDR3aa: ASSSQGMNTEAF
j_gene: TRBJ1-2; abundance: NA; v_gene: TRBV3-1/TRBV3-2; CDR3aa: ASSQNSHFSGRVGYT
j_gene: TRBJ1-2; abundance: once; v_gene: TRBV18; CDR3aa: ASSPLTGPYGYT
j_gene: TRBJ2-1; abundance: once; v_gene: TRBV9; CDR3aa: ASSPLAGGPVEQF
j_gene: TRBJ1-2; abundance: NA; v_gene: TRBV28; CDR3aa: ASSLLQGDYGYT
j_gene: TRBJ1-6; abundance: NA; v_gene: TRBV14; CDR3aa: ASSQDWSSYNSPLH
j_gene: TRBJ2-3; abundance: NA; v_gene: TRBV4-2; CDR3aa: ASSQDSGAADTQY
j_gene: TRBJ1-5; abundance: once; v_gene: TRBV7-2; CDR3aa: ASSPRQFQPQH
j_gene: TRBJ1-1; abundance: NA; v_gene: TRBV7-2; CDR3aa: ASSFIRTGGFKAF
j_gene: TRBJ2-5; abundance: NA; v_gene: TRBV9; CDR3aa: ASSVGLAGSGETQY
j_gene: TRBJ2-1; abundance: NA; v_gene: TRBV7-9; CDR3aa: ATLAGGPGDEQF
j_gene: TRBJ2-3; abundance: NA; v_gene: TRBV3-1/TRBV3-2; CDR3aa: ASSQESDTQY
j_gene: TRBJ1-2; abundance: few; v_gene: TRBV30; CDR3aa: AWSRDRPYGYT
j_gene: TRBJ2-1; abundance: NA; v_gene: TRBV11-3; CDR3aa: ASSLYSGTYNEQF
j_gene: TRBJ1-4; abundance: NA; v_gene: TRBV5-1; CDR3aa: ASSLGLGTELGEKLF
j_gene: TRBJ1-1; abundance: NA; v_gene: TRBV7-9; CDR3aa: ASSRTGVNTEAF
j_gene: TRBJ2-7; abundance: NA; v_gene: TRBV5-1; CDR3aa: ASSLAPPGGEQY
j_gene: TRBJ1-5; abundance: NA; v_gene: TRBV7-6; CDR3aa: ASSPGQNQPQH
j_gene: TRBJ1-1; abundance: NA; v_gene: TRBV28; CDR3aa: ASTPQGQGTEAF
j_gene: TRBJ1-1; abundance: many; v_gene: TRBV6-1; CDR3aa: ASSDTQGGYTEAF
j_gene: TRBJ2-5; abundance: NA; v_gene: TRBV21-1; CDR3aa: ASSKALFSLVAEEETQY
j_gene: TRBJ1-6; abundance: NA; v_gene: TRBV13; CDR3aa: ASSPRGNFSPLH
j_gene: TRBJ2-7; abundance: many; v_gene: TRBV2; CDR3aa: ASSPRGYEQY
j_gene: TRBJ1-4; abundance: NA; v_gene: TRBV7-9; CDR3aa: ASSATDRGDEKLF
j_gene: TRBJ1-2; abundance: few; v_gene: TRBV5-4; CDR3aa: ASSPPWGQNYGYT
j_gene: TRBJ1-1; abundance: NA; v_gene: TRBV30; CDR3aa: AGYPRATEAF
j_gene: TRBJ1-2; abundance: few; v_gene: TRBV19; CDR3aa: ASTTPQGRGPYGYT
j_gene: TRBJ2-5; abundance: NA; v_gene: TRBV3-1/TRBV3-2; CDR3aa: ASSQGWGLQSAETQY
j_gene: TRBJ1-1; abundance: NA; v_gene: TRBV2; CDR3aa: ATGGTEAF
j_gene: TRBJ1-2; abundance: NA; v_gene: TRBV11-2; CDR3aa: ASSPRDRGQLGGYT
j_gene: TRBJ2-5; abundance: NA; v_gene: TRBV29-1; CDR3aa: SAGQQETQY
j_gene: TRBJ2-1; abundance: NA; v_gene: TRBV19; CDR3aa: ASRGLAGSLYNEQF
j_gene: TRBJ1-5; abundance: NA; v_gene: TRBV28; CDR3aa: ASSSPPGLNQPQH
j_gene: TRBJ1-3; abundance: NA; v_gene: TRBV28; CDR3aa: ASTPDRLSGNTIY
j_gene: TRBJ1-1; abundance: NA; v_gene: TRBV6-6; CDR3aa: ASSYGTGKGNTEAF
j_gene: TRBJ1-2; abundance: NA; v_gene: TRBV18; CDR3aa: ASSPDRAGGYT
j_gene: TRBJ1-6; abundance: NA; v_gene: TRBV2; CDR3aa: ASSFRGQGHNSPLH
j_gene: TRBJ2-5; abundance: NA; v_gene: TRBV3-1/TRBV3-2; CDR3aa: ASSQGVLAPETQY
j_gene: TRBJ1-1; abundance: NA; v_gene: TRBV18; CDR3aa: ASSPGQNTEAF
j_gene: TRBJ2-1; abundance: NA; v_gene: TRBV20-1; CDR3aa: SASPPSGRGGQF
j_gene: TRBJ1-4; abundance: NA; v_gene: TRBV10-3; CDR3aa: AIPNPGGAGTNEKLF
j_gene: TRBJ2-7; abundance: NA; v_gene: TRBV29-1; CDR3aa: SVGLAGPYEQY
j_gene: TRBJ1-4; abundance: NA; v_gene: TRBV28; CDR3aa: ASTLPVGGEKLF
j_gene: TRBJ1-1; abundance: NA; v_gene: TRBV6-6; CDR3aa: ASSLSSGWNTEAF
j_gene: TRBJ2-1; abundance: NA; v_gene: TRBV5-8; CDR3aa: ASSLGMGYNEQF
j_gene: TRBJ1-5; abundance: NA; v_gene: TRBV20-1; CDR3aa: SASFPRGNQPQH